The 27 T cell receptor beta chains below all came from one sample that was sequenced in a study of OX40 agonist ivuxolimab in advanced cancers. The data were produced by immunoSEQ multiplex PCR, yet TCRdb's version contains in-frame clones alone and is incomplete. Here the sample spans 60,000 to 90,000 clones, over 85% being singletons. The sample consisted of CD4+ or CD8+ T cells sorted from blood, taken in a trial of the OX40 agonist ivuxolimab. The receptors derive from an adult with an advanced solid tumor such as melanoma, head and neck, liver or kidney cancer.

This clone was counted once. V gene TRBV19 combines with J gene TRBJ2-7, with D unresolved. V was shortened by 1 base and J by 0 bases, with 10 bases between the two germline ends. The CDR3 sequence is 15 residues long. Germline-derived CDR1 and CDR2 are LNHDA and SQIVND (reference sequence). The CDR3 region is CASSIAQSFSYEQYF. The CDR3 bases are TGTGCCAGTAGTATAGCACAGAGCTTCTCCTACGAGCAGTACTTC.

V and J are TRBV7-8 and TRBJ2-7; D is ambiguous. CDR3 length equals 13 residues. Between the trimmed V and J ends, which lost 1 base and 6 bases, there was a span of 10 bases. In germline, CDR1 is SGHVS, CDR2 FQNEAQ. The CDR3 sequence is CASSLDLVSEQYF. CDR3 sequence (DNA): TGTGCCAGCAGCTTAGACCTAGTCTCCGAGCAGTACTTC.

The chain carries TRBV30 and TRBJ1-1, with 11 bases aligning to TRBD1. V lost 4 bases, J lost 8 bases, and 12 bases stayed unmatched. The V gene's germline CDR1 is GTSNPN and CDR2 SVGIG (reference sequence). The CDR3 runs 15 residues. The CDR3 nucleotides are TGTGCCTGGACCTTCGCCGGGACAGGGGGGAAAGAAGCTTTCTTT. Its translation: CAWTFAGTGGKEAFF.

The rearrangement joins TRBV18 to TRBJ2-4; TRBD2 matches 8 bases. In germline, CDR1 is KGHSH, CDR2 LQKENI. This CDR3 is built from 21 residues. V was pared by 4 bases and J by 0 bases, with 20 bases of the junction left unmatched. CDR3 protein: CASSRRSSSGGQLLAKNIQYF. In DNA form, the CDR3 reads TGTGCCAGCTCACGACGATCTAGCAGCGGGGGCCAATTATTAGCCAAAAACATTCAGTACTTC. The whole variable domain, remainder taken from reference TRBV18 and TRBJ2-4, is NAGVMQNPRHLVRRRGQEARLRCSPMKGHSHVYWYRQLPEEGLKFMVYLQKENIIDESGMPKERFSAEFPKEGPSILRIQQVVRGDSAAYFCASSRRSSSGGQLLAKNIQYFGAGTRLSVL.

The chain has TRBV5-1 and TRBJ2-7, with 10 bases fitting TRBD1. The CDR3 is 14 amino acids. V trimming: 4 bases; J trimming: 6 bases; junction bases outside the gene matches: 7. Germline assignment: CDR1 SGHRS and CDR2 YFSETQ. The CDR3 DNA sequence: TGCGCCAGCAGCCCCGGGGACAGGGGAGGCGAGCAGTACTTC. Its protein product is CASSPGDRGGEQYF. The whole variable domain, remainder taken from reference TRBV5-1 and TRBJ2-7, is KAGVTQTPRYLIKTRGQQVTLSCSPISGHRSVSWYQQTPGQGLQFLFEYFSETQRNKGNFPGRFSGRQFSNSRSEMNVSTLELGDSALYLCASSPGDRGGEQYFGPGTRLTVT.

The chain uses TRBV5-1 and TRBJ2-2; D tentatively fits TRBD1 or TRBD2 (6 bases each). The CDR3 is 16 residues long. CDR1 and CDR2 from the germline V gene are SGHRS and YFSETQ. The germline V and J ends were trimmed by 0 bases and 4 bases, with 13 bases remaining between them. The CDR3 region has the DNA TGCGCCAGCAGCTTGGTGACGGGGGCTGGCACCGGGGAGCTGTTTTTT. It codes for CASSLVTGAGTGELFF.

The V and J genes are TRBV5-1 and TRBJ2-1; 8 bases fit TRBD2. CDR1 SGHRS and CDR2 YFSETQ come from the germline V gene. Unmatched junction bases numbered 6, after V lost 0 bases and J lost 4 bases. The CDR3 contains 16 residues. This CDR3 is CASSLGPGLEYNEQFF. CDR3 sequence (DNA): TGCGCCAGCAGCTTGGGGCCGGGACTAGAATACAATGAGCAGTTCTTC.

The rearrangement links TRBV5-1 to TRBJ2-7; tentatively, D is TRBD2 (5 bases). This CDR3 has 15 amino acids. The V end was cut by 4 bases, the J end by 2 bases, with 16 bases between. Per germline, CDR1 SGHRS and CDR2 YFSETQ. CDR3 amino acids: CASSRTEDLAYEQYF. The DNA of the CDR3 is TGCGCCAGCAGCCGGACGGAGGACCTCGCCTACGAGCAGTACTTC.

This chain uses TRBV7-5 with TRBJ2-5; the table's TRBD1 call for D was not verified on the DNA. TRBV7-5 is flagged as a pseudogene. CDR3 size: 14 residues. The CDR3 spells CVRSLDRGQGTQYF. CDR3 nucleotides: TGTGTCAGAAGCTTAGACAGGGGTCAAGGGACCCAGTACTTC.

The chain combines TRBV7-9 with TRBJ2-7; D is uncertain. The length of the CDR3 is 12 residues. Trimming took 1 base from V and 9 from J, leaving 10 bases between them. Germline V lookup: CDR1 SEHNR, CDR2 FQNEAQ (reference sequence). The CDR3 here is CASSLEVGMQYF. CDR3 DNA: TGTGCCAGCAGCTTAGAGGTAGGAATGCAGTACTTC.

This clone has a single count. The genes are TRBV7-8 and TRBJ2-7; 7 nucleotides agree with TRBD2. Germline-derived CDR1 and CDR2 are SGHVS and FQNEAQ. The CDR3 length is 16 residues. The junction had 11 bases not matched to a gene; V was cut back by 5 bases and J by 1 base. CDR3 sequence: CASSPDPLAVSYEQYF. DNA of the CDR3: TGTGCCAGCAGCCCCGACCCCCTAGCGGTTTCCTACGAGCAGTACTTC.

The rearrangement uses TRBV27 and TRBJ2-1; no firm D call. V was shortened by 4 bases and J by 5 bases, with 15 bases between the two germline ends. In germline, CDR1 is MNHEY, CDR2 SMNVEV (reference sequence). The CDR3 runs to 15 residues. In DNA, the CDR3 is TGTGCCAGCAGTTCCCGACTCCTCCGAAACAATGAGCAGTTCTTC. This encodes CASSSRLLRNNEQFF.

This chain links TRBV27 with TRBJ1-2; no definite D call. The CDR3 extends over 18 amino acids. Germline V CDR1 and CDR2: MNHEY, SMNVEV (reference sequence). V dropped 3 bases and J dropped 1 base, with 21 bases sitting between them. For the CDR3, the DNA is TGTGCCAGCAGTTTTCTGACTCAAAGGGCTGGGATTAACTATGGCTACACCTTC. This gives the protein CASSFLTQRAGINYGYTF.

The CDR3: CASSPTAWGETQYF. CDR3 sequence (DNA): TGTGCCAGCAGTCCCACCGCTTGGGGGGAGACCCAGTACTTC. The chain carries TRBV27 and TRBJ2-5; the D call may be TRBD1 or TRBD2 (5 bases each). In germline, CDR1 is MNHEY, CDR2 SMNVEV (reference sequence). The CDR3 sequence is 14 residues long. V was cut by 5 bases and J by 5 bases, with 15 bases left in between.

The genes are TRBV11-1 and TRBJ1-2, with 7 positions matching TRBD1. From germline, CDR1 is SGHAT and CDR2 FQDESV (reference sequence). Unmatched junction bases numbered 2, after V lost 5 bases and J lost 2 bases. The CDR3 is made up of 13 amino acids. CDR3 coding DNA: TGTGCCAGCAGCCGGGGACAGAACTATGGCTACACCTTC. It yields the protein CASSRGQNYGYTF.

The V gene is TRBV28, the J gene TRBJ1-3; TRBD1 is a possible D gene (6 bases). The V gene's germline CDR1 is MDHEN and CDR2 SYDVKM. Trimming shortened V by 5 bases and J by 3 bases, and 14 bases separated the two germline ends. The CDR3 extends over 15 amino acids. CDR3 amino acids: CASSQRGFDGNTIYF. The CDR3 bases are TGTGCCAGCAGTCAAAGGGGGTTTGATGGAAACACCATATATTTT.

This clone was counted once. The chain combines TRBV7-2 with TRBJ1-3; 7 positions match TRBD1. Losses at the gene ends were 5 bases for V and 0 bases for J; bases not matched to a gene: 7. This CDR3 has 16 residues. The germline V gene has CDR1 SGHTA and CDR2 FQGNSA. DNA of the CDR3: TGTGCCAGCAGCCTAGGACAGGCGAGCTCTGGAAACACCATATATTTT. As protein: CASSLGQASSGNTIYF.

The chain uses TRBV4-3 and TRBJ1-5, with TRBD1 matching 7 bases. V gave up 0 bases and J gave up 2 bases; unmatched junction bases: 4. This CDR3 is 16 amino acids long. Per the germline V gene, CDR1 is LGHNA and CDR2 is YSLEER. The chain's CDR3 is CASSQDNGQGNQPQHF. CDR3 nucleotide sequence: TGCGCCAGCAGCCAAGATAACGGACAGGGCAATCAGCCCCAGCATTTT.

The rearrangement uses TRBV19 and TRBJ1-4, with TRBD1 matching over 8 bases. The length of the CDR3 is 16 residues. Trimming took 3 bases from V and 3 from J; bases not matched to a gene: 6. Germline V gene data show CDR1 as LNHDA and CDR2 as SQIVND (reference sequence). CDR3 DNA sequence: TGTGCCAGTAGTATCCCCCTGACAGGGGCTAATGAAAAACTGTTTTTT. Translation: CASSIPLTGANEKLFF.

The rearrangement joins TRBV30 to TRBJ2-3; TRBD2 matches 9 bases. Losses at the gene ends were 2 bases for V and 4 bases for J; bases not matched to a gene: 4. Germline assignment: CDR1 GTSNPN and CDR2 SVGIG (reference sequence). The CDR3 is made up of 14 amino acids. CDR3 sequence reads: CAWSRLAGPDTQYF. The CDR3 DNA reads as TGTGCCTGGAGTCGCCTAGCGGGACCAGATACGCAGTATTTT. The full variable domain, in which reference TRBV30 and TRBJ2-3 provide the parts outside the CDR3, is SQTIHQWPATLVQPVGSPLSLECTVEGTSNPNLYWYRQAAGRGLQLLFYSVGIGQISSEVPQNLSASRPQDRQFILSSKKLLLSDSGFYLCAWSRLAGPDTQYFGPGTRLTVL.

The chain joins TRBV18 to TRBJ2-3; 11 nucleotides agree with TRBD2. The CDR3 is 15 amino acids. Per the germline V gene, CDR1 is KGHSH and CDR2 is LQKENI. The V segment lost 3 bases and the J segment 2 bases; nucleotides outside the gene matches: 1. As DNA, the CDR3 is TGTGCCAGCTCACCGACTAGCGGGACCACAGATACGCAGTATTTT. Translating it yields CASSPTSGTTDTQYF.

The gene calls are TRBV10-3 and TRBJ2-3, with 13 bases that match TRBD2. J lost 0 bases, V lost 7 bases, and 1 base had no gene match. There are 15 residues in the CDR3. The germline V gene has CDR1 ENHRY and CDR2 SYGVKD. CDR3 sequence: CAIKGLAGSTDTQYF. The CDR3 coding sequence is TGTGCCATCAAGGGACTAGCGGGGAGCACAGATACGCAGTATTTT.

Remarks on this clone: Sequence at one end of the junction differs from germline and may be a read error. The chain employs TRBV10-3 and TRBJ2-3; no firm D call. This CDR3 region has 13 residues. The germline V gene encodes CDR1 ENHRY and CDR2 SYGVKD. The CDR3 protein is CASSYGSTDTQYF. DNA for the CDR3: TGTGCCAGCAGTTACGGCTCCACAGATACGCAGTATTTT.

The CDR3 nucleotides read TGTGCCAGCAGCTTAAGACAGGTAGAAGGCGGTTATGGCTACACCTTC. Translation: CASSLRQVEGGYGYTF. The chain has TRBV7-2 and TRBJ1-2; a possible D gene is TRBD1 (6 bases). Germline CDR1 is SGHTA and CDR2 is FQGNSA. The germline V and J ends were trimmed by 2 bases and 5 bases, with 18 bases remaining between them. CDR3 length: 16 residues.

The chain employs TRBV30 and TRBJ1-5; D is perhaps TRBD1 (5 bases). CDR3 size: 14 residues. Germline-derived CDR1 and CDR2 are GTSNPN and SVGIG (reference sequence). Trimming took off 4 bases at V and 3 bases at J, with 13 bases between the two ends. The CDR3 sequence is CAWTALGHNQPQHF. The CDR3 DNA sequence: TGTGCCTGGACAGCGTTGGGGCACAATCAGCCCCAGCATTTT. The variable domain in full, completed from reference TRBV30 and TRBJ1-5, reads SQTIHQWPATLVQPVGSPLSLECTVEGTSNPNLYWYRQAAGRGLQLLFYSVGIGQISSEVPQNLSASRPQDRQFILSSKKLLLSDSGFYLCAWTALGHNQPQHFGDGTRLSIL.

The chain joins TRBV7-2 to TRBJ2-1; 14 bases map to TRBD2. The CDR3 loop spans 15 amino acids. Germline CDR1 is SGHTA and CDR2 is FQGNSA. The J segment lost 7 bases and the V segment lost 7 bases, leaving 6 bases of the junction unmatched. Here the CDR3 reads CASNPRTSGRNEQFF. The CDR3 DNA sequence: TGTGCCAGCAACCCTAGGACTAGCGGGAGGAATGAGCAGTTCTTC.

This clone was counted once. The chain recombines TRBV5-1 with TRBJ2-1, with 10 nucleotides matching TRBD2. Trimming took 2 bases from V and 7 from J; bases not matched to a gene: 6. From germline, CDR1 is SGHRS and CDR2 YFSETQ. There are 15 residues in the CDR3. The CDR3 coding sequence is TGCGCCAGCAGCTTCGGGGCTAGCGGGGGTAATGAGCAGTTCTTC. Translating it yields CASSFGASGGNEQFF. The full variable domain, rest sourced from reference TRBV5-1 and TRBJ2-1, is KAGVTQTPRYLIKTRGQQVTLSCSPISGHRSVSWYQQTPGQGLQFLFEYFSETQRNKGNFPGRFSGRQFSNSRSEMNVSTLELGDSALYLCASSFGASGGNEQFFGPGTRLTVL.